The entry below gives a single T cell receptor (beta chain) sequence along with its context. Its cognate antigen has yet to be identified. Base qualities are not at hand, and no much larger clone is one base apart. Based on the germline V gene, the CDR1 and CDR2 sequences are SQVTM and ANQGSEA. From cysteine to phenylalanine, the CDR3 is 12 amino acids long. Just the 36-base CDR3 DNA is kept, in frame starting at base 1. Compared with germline, V lacks 8 bases and J lacks 0 bases; bases without a gene match: 2. The data were obtained in a study of cytomegalovirus exposure and HLA in healthy donors (dated by TCRdb to about 2017). For context, the study as a whole: In an earlier analysis of around 540 of the donors, 276 Gb of sequence data and 90 million to 130 million unique TCR beta sequences from 150 million to 200 million T cells were reported. Besides the first cohort of around 670 subjects, a separate validation cohort made up of roughly 130 different subjects was used. Roughly five DR-DQ haplotypes were treated as single units for association and clustering because of strong linkage in the cohort. Class I and class II HLA loci were covered by the typing at four-digit resolution. An early release that covered around 590 HLA-typed donors contained approximately 300 gigabases of sequencing data and tens of millions of unique TCR sequences. High-throughput TCR immunosequencing, statistical association of individual TCRs with disease status, and machine learning were combined to predict cytomegalovirus infection status. The study aimed to test whether signatures of past pathogen exposure could be identified by cataloging public T cell receptors. Across about 370 genotyped donors of the cohort, an average of about 240,000 unique TCR beta nucleotide sequences per donor were sequenced, and roughly 18% of those sequences were non-productive. A later genetic analysis used genome-wide SNP genotypes for 398 of the 666 donors, treating that subset as a discovery cohort. The later analysis used no new phenotypic data to find candidate immune exposures, relying instead on TCR beta sequences and their occurrence across donors. A later analysis re-examined previously published TCR beta repertoires from more than 650 donors and added high-resolution HLA genotyping to investigate patterns of TCR occurrence. Of the 398 genotyped donors, over 80% were placed in the genetic ancestry cluster associated with self-reported Caucasian donors. All discovery cohort repertoires had been generated using a single sequencing platform. Typing coverage differed by locus: A, B, C, DRB1 and DQB1 were typed in about 629-630 donors, DQA1 in 500 to 550, DPA1 in around 600, and DPB1 in around 440. In an earlier analysis of 500 to 650 of the donors, high-throughput TCR beta sequencing was used to judge whether each TCR beta V gene segment behaved as functional or pseudogenic. The T cell repertoires of 550 to 850 subjects were profiled by immunosequencing and related to cytomegalovirus serostatus. Donor age, sex, ethnicity and CMV serostatus were compiled together with the repertoire data. What the authors observed across the whole study: The authors suggested that the approach could potentially be generalized to other disease states and immunological phenotypes. Because the 87-base-pair reads could not distinguish some IMGT-functional V segments, including TRBV6-2 and TRBV6-3, those segments were excluded. Linkage disequilibrium might explain the correlated functional status among segregating V segments, but an unknown experimental factor could not be excluded. Presence/absence analyses assumed roughly uniform sequencing depth across donors, an assumption that may not hold. A further reported finding was that TCR beta sequences accurately predicted the HLA-A and HLA-B alleles for most subjects in the first cohort. V-gene and J-gene trimming of TCR beta chains was associated with a missense DCLRE1C variant in a later genetic analysis, and the association was replicated in an independent cohort. In an earlier analysis of some 640 of the donors, most TCR beta V segments were observed in productive rearrangements about 87% or about 30% of the time, broadly matching IMGT annotations. A cluster of highly shared sequence variants was judged likely to represent a technical artifact of the sequencing pipeline. In the study, 150 to 200 TCR beta chains were listed as associated with cytomegalovirus. Only TCR beta chains were sequenced in this cohort, and the absence of alpha or paired-chain data limited detectable features. A later genetic analysis reported fewer N-insertions in productive TCRs among donors in an Asian-associated ancestry cluster than the approximately 670-donor mean. Across donors, most TCR sequences were observed very rarely, whereas some public TCRs were present in many individuals. In a later analysis, HLA-associated TCR beta chains were found to be more clonally expanded and to have lower generation probabilities than equally common non-associated chains. Because some donors lacked HLA typing at each locus, the association tests relied only on the typed subset. For the cohort, immune exposure information was limited to CMV serostatus. Three of the identified cytomegalovirus-associated TCR beta chains were confirmed in vitro to be specific for cytomegalovirus antigens. About 17 rarely observed V segments, including chromosome 9 orphons, were excluded from the earlier analysis of just under 600 of the donors because counts were too low. A later analysis reported that several top co-occurrence clusters appeared linked to parvovirus B19, influenza, CMV and Epstein-Barr virus. In both the original and validation cohorts, the classifier was reported to diagnose cytomegalovirus status with high specificity and sensitivity. According to a later analysis, TCR association rates differed among HLA loci, with DRB1 alleles showing the most associated TCRs and HLA-C alleles showing the fewest. Strong co-occurrence of HLA alleles, especially DR and DQ, made assigning TCR associations to individual alleles difficult. In a later analysis, some 18,000 TCR beta sequences were associated with specific HLA alleles at a false discovery rate of 0.05. In a later analysis, most CMV-associated TCR beta chains were found to appear HLA-restricted, with HLA associations seemingly driven largely by CMV exposure.

In total, 500 to 700 healthy bone marrow donors made up the cohort. At the time of sampling, every cohort member was nominally healthy, though immune exposures that went unrecorded were likely present. The donor tested CMV seropositive and was one of the 289 seropositive cohort members. Every donor gave a peripheral blood sample, and the peripheral blood mononuclear cells from that sample were used for TCR beta sequencing. The Qiagen DNeasy Blood Extraction Kit was used to extract genomic DNA from the blood cell samples. Libraries came from the immunoSEQ multiplex PCR assay. A mixture of 60 forward primers for TCR Vbeta segments and 13 reverse primers for TCR Jbeta segments was used in the multiplex PCR. A multiplex PCR assay on genomic DNA amplified the CDR3 region of rearranged TCR beta genes. The Illumina HiSeq System was used to sequence the amplified TCR beta libraries as 87-base-pair reads. On the study's bioinformatics: In a later analysis, tens of millions of unique TCR beta chains were counted across the roughly 610 repertoires, and about 10 million of these chains were shared by at least two donors. Raw reads were error-corrected and collapsed into unique sequences with a nearest-neighbor algorithm that merged closely related sequences to remove PCR and sequencing errors. CDR3 sequences were aligned to IMGT reference sequences to assign V, D and J gene segments. For a sequence to be retained, a match of at least six nucleotides to both a V gene segment and a J gene segment was required. A rearrangement was called productive if the CDR3 had no stop codons and remained in frame with V and J, and every other rearrangement was called non-productive. CDR3 was defined according to IMGT convention as the region running from the second conserved V-encoded cysteine to the conserved J-encoded phenylalanine. The earlier analysis of around 640 of the donors excluded sequences that lacked an unambiguous match to a single V gene segment. An earlier analysis of several hundred of the donors called V segments functional above 56.7% productive rearrangements and segregating when the between-donor standard deviation exceeded 5%. To diagnose cytomegalovirus status from the catalog of TCR beta chain sequences, a statistical classification framework was built. V and J gene assignment, in a later analysis, came from comparing TCR nucleotide sequences with IMGT/GENE-DB human TR gene sequences. In a later analysis, CDR3 sequences and most-parsimonious VDJ recombination scenarios were assigned using the TCRdist pipeline. In a later analysis, each TCR beta chain was defined by its CDR3 amino acid sequence together with its V-gene family, and reads lacking a unique V-gene family were excluded. A later analysis removed several hundred highly shared, low-generation-probability nucleotide sequences to deal with suspected cross-contamination and a sequencing artifact. In a later analysis, a clonal expansion index was calculated for each public chain from normalized within-repertoire ranks of inferred template counts. Generation probabilities in a later analysis came from a VDJ recombination model fitted to out-of-frame rearrangements, and those results were checked against IGoR. In a later analysis, hypergeometric tests were used to score TCR-TCR, TCR-HLA and TCR-CMV co-occurrence, with a repertoire-size bias correction applied to TCR pairs. A later analysis estimated false discovery rates by permuting HLA or CMV assignments 20 times. In a later analysis, co-occurring TCRs were grouped with DBSCAN, and TCRdist sequence similarity was added when clustering was performed within HLA-allele-positive subsets. Repertoires with fewer than 30,000 or more than 120,000 public chains were left out of co-occurrence clustering, as were four to six repertoires with anomalous nucleotide sharing. In its TCRdb copy, this immuneACCESS table keeps in-frame sequences only and misses some clones. Where compared with another copy, unresolved V genes explain less than half of these, and the others have no known cause. V and J calls plus clone size are reproduced from that table; the DNA served to infer D and trimming. In this sample the table shows over 150,000 clones, 75% to 80% of which occur a single time. The biggest ten clones account for 2.6% of the sample.

This chain is built from TRBV29-1 and TRBJ2-3; 7 central nucleotides agree with TRBD1. The TCR comes from a middle-aged woman in good health and CMV-seropositive. The sample consisted of PBMCs. CDR3 loop: CSTTGSTDTQYF. The DNA is TGCAGCACGACAGGGAGCACAGATACGCAGTATTTT.